This T cell receptor beta chain was identified in a study of blood T cell repertoires in COVID-19. Here immunoSEQ multiplex PCR was the method, and the copy in TCRdb shows in-frame clones only, minus some. Among 56,000 or so clones listed, more than 75% were seen once. Looked up from germline, CDR1 is MNHEY and CDR2 is SMNVEV (reference sequence). The length of the CDR3 is 17 residues. With 2 bases clipped from V and 5 bases from J, the junction kept 4 bases outside the gene matches. The sequence was collected from a man aged 50 or older with acute or convalescent COVID-19. The material sequenced was peripheral blood. The chain joins TRBV27 to TRBJ2-2, with 14 nucleotides matching TRBD2. Here the CDR3 reads CASSLGTSGSWTGELFF. DNA of the CDR3: TGTGCCAGCAGTTTAGGGACTAGCGGGAGTTGGACCGGGGAGCTGTTTTTT.